The 26 T cell receptor beta chains presented below share a single source sample, sequenced in a study of blood T cell repertoires in COVID-19. The repertoire was sequenced with immunoSEQ multiplex PCR; TCRdb's copy has only in-frame clones and lacks some. The sample includes some 170,000 clones, around 77% of them seen just once. Sequencing was done on a sample of peripheral blood. These TCRs come from a man in his 70s with acute or convalescent COVID-19.

V usage is TRBV19 and J usage is TRBJ2-1; TRBD2 agrees at 10 bases. V lost 2 bases, J lost 4 bases, and 5 bases stayed unmatched. Germline CDR1 and CDR2: LNHDA and SQIVND (reference sequence). The CDR3 contains 16 residues. This CDR3 is CASSIILAGSYNEQFF. The DNA for the CDR3 is TGTGCCAGTAGTATAATACTAGCGGGATCTTACAATGAGCAGTTCTTC.

CDR3 nucleotides: TGTGCCAGCTCACCACCGGCCAGGAACTACGAGCAGTACTTC. It translates to CASSPPARNYEQYF. The V gene is TRBV18, the J gene TRBJ2-7; D ambiguous. This CDR3 spans 14 amino acids. From germline, CDR1 is KGHSH and CDR2 LQKENI. V was trimmed by 0 bases and J by 3 bases, leaving 9 bases between them.

This chain connects TRBV28 to TRBJ2-7, with a tentative D call TRBD2 (5 bases). This CDR3 has 13 residues. Germline V gene sequence: CDR1 MDHEN, CDR2 SYDVKM. V lost 3 bases, J lost 4 bases, and 10 bases lay in between. The CDR3 here is CASSLSSLYEQYF. CDR3 bases: TGTGCCAGCAGTTTGTCTAGCTTGTACGAGCAGTACTTC.

This clone was observed a single time. CDR3 DNA: TGCGCCAGCAGCTCCGGACTAGCTAGCACAGATACGCAGTATTTT. Protein product: CASSSGLASTDTQYF. V usage is TRBV5-1 and J usage is TRBJ2-3, with TRBD2 matching over 8 bases. The V segment lost 3 bases and the J segment 0 bases; nucleotides outside the gene matches: 3. CDR1 and CDR2 (germline): SGHRS, YFSETQ. The CDR3 extends over 15 amino acids.

This clone was counted only a few times. V is TRBV4-2 and J is TRBJ2-1, with 7 bases matching TRBD2. The germline V gene encodes CDR1 LGHNA and CDR2 YNFKEQ. V trimming: 2 bases; J trimming: 7 bases; junction bases outside the gene matches: 8. The CDR3 is 15 residues long. In DNA form, the CDR3 reads TGTGCCAGCAGCCAACGAGGAGAGCGGGAAAATGAGCAGTTCTTC. This codes for CASSQRGERENEQFF.

V and J are TRBV7-8 and TRBJ1-1; 7 bases fit TRBD1. In germline, CDR1 is SGHVS, CDR2 FQNEAQ. Unmatched junction bases numbered 7, after V lost 1 base and J lost 5 bases. This CDR3 comprises 15 residues. CDR3 sequence reads: CASSLEGTVRTEAFF. CDR3 coding DNA: TGTGCCAGCAGCTTAGAGGGGACAGTGCGGACTGAAGCTTTCTTT.

This sequence joins TRBV4-1 and TRBJ1-1; D not resolved. This CDR3 spans 15 amino acids. Trimming removed 2 bases at V and 1 base at J, with 11 bases between. Germline CDR1 and CDR2: MGHRA and YSYEKL. The CDR3 is CASSQFPSENTEAFF. The DNA for the CDR3 is TGCGCCAGCAGCCAATTTCCGTCAGAGAACACTGAAGCTTTCTTT.

This sequence joins TRBV11-3 and TRBJ2-2; D unresolved. The CDR3 loop spans 15 amino acids. Germline V gene data show CDR1 as SGHNT and CDR2 as YENEEA. The V end was cut by 2 bases, the J end by 5 bases, with 12 bases between. CDR3 nucleotide sequence: TGTGCCAGCAGCTTAACCCCTATAGAAACCGGGGAGCTGTTTTTT. Translating gives CASSLTPIETGELFF.

This clone has a single count. This chain connects TRBV30 to TRBJ2-3; 7 bases are shared with TRBD2. J lost 1 base, V lost 0 bases, and 4 bases had no gene match. The CDR3 totals 15 residues. Germline CDR1 is GTSNPN and CDR2 is SVGIG (reference sequence). CDR3 region: CAWSVQAGRTDTQYF. The CDR3 bases are TGTGCCTGGAGTGTTCAAGCGGGGCGCACAGATACGCAGTATTTT.

This clone has just a few counts. Other nucleotide sequences in the sample specify the same CDR3. The J gene is TRBJ2-2, the V gene TRBV4-1, with D tentatively TRBD2 (6 bases). V shed 0 bases and J shed 0 bases, with 8 bases lying between them. The CDR3 consists of 16 residues. The germline V gene encodes CDR1 MGHRA and CDR2 YSYEKL. In DNA, the CDR3 is TGCGCCAGCAGCCAAGAATTAGCGGCGAACACCGGGGAGCTGTTTTTT. It is translated as CASSQELAANTGELFF.

J is TRBJ2-3 and V is TRBV5-1, with TRBD2 as a possible D gene (5 bases). V dropped 6 bases and J dropped 0 bases, with 14 bases sitting between them. The CDR3 runs to 15 residues. Germline V CDR1 and CDR2: SGHRS, YFSETQ. The CDR3 coding sequence is TGCGCCAGCAACCCTCAAACGGGGAGCACAGATACGCAGTATTTT. It specifies CASNPQTGSTDTQYF.

This chain links TRBV18 with TRBJ2-5; a possible D gene is TRBD2 (5 bases). CDR1 KGHSH and CDR2 LQKENI come from the germline V gene. With 3 bases removed from V and 0 bases from J, the gap between germline ends came to 17 bases. The CDR3 loop spans 17 amino acids. CDR3 residues: CASSPSVGHGNQETQYF. The CDR3 bases are TGTGCCAGCTCACCTTCAGTGGGCCACGGGAACCAAGAGACCCAGTACTTC.

The gene calls are TRBV29-1 and TRBJ2-7, with 13 nucleotides matching TRBD2. The CDR3 consists of 14 residues. Per germline, CDR1 SQVTM and CDR2 ANQGSEA. V gave up 4 bases and J gave up 4 bases; unmatched junction bases: 4. The CDR3 DNA reads as TGCAGCGTTGGGACTAGCGGGAGCAATTACGAGCAGTACTTC. Amino acids: CSVGTSGSNYEQYF.

This clone was counted a few times. In DNA form, the CDR3 reads TGCGCCAGCAGCACGGGACTACCGGCCGGGGAGCTGTTTTTT. As protein: CASSTGLPAGELFF. This chain connects TRBV5-1 to TRBJ2-2; 7 bases are shared with TRBD2. The CDR3 length is 14 residues. V shed 4 bases and J 6 bases; nucleotides not matched to a gene: 6. The germline V gene encodes CDR1 SGHRS and CDR2 YFSETQ.

This clone was observed a handful of times. The genes are TRBV2 and TRBJ1-2; TRBD1 matches at 8 bases. The CDR3 totals 12 residues. Germline V gene data show CDR1 as SNHLY and CDR2 as FYNNEI. V gave up 8 bases and J gave up 6 bases; unmatched junction bases: 5. In DNA, the CDR3 is TGTGCCAGCCCAGGGGGCCCGAATGGCTACACCTTC. Translated, it gives CASPGGPNGYTF.

There are a few counts of this clone. The rearrangement joins TRBV5-8 to TRBJ1-5, with 8 positions matching TRBD1. V lost 4 bases to trimming and J lost 11 bases; unmatched junction nucleotides: 11. This CDR3 is built from 14 residues. Germline-derived CDR1 and CDR2 are SGHTS and YDEGEE. The CDR3 protein is CASSRQGAMEAQHF. The CDR3, as DNA: TGTGCCAGCAGCCGGCAGGGGGCTATGGAGGCCCAGCATTTT. Full variable domain (missing parts from reference TRBV5-8 and TRBJ1-5): EAGVTQSPTHLIKTRGQQATLRCSPISGHTSVYWYQQALGLGLQFLLWYDEGEERNRGNFPPRFSGRQFPNYSSELNVNALELEDSALYLCASSRQGAMEAQHFGDGTRLSIL.

Here the CDR3 DNA reads TGTGCCAGTAGGGTGACAGGGGCTGGAAACACCATATATTTT. Translating it yields CASRVTGAGNTIYF. The J gene is TRBJ1-3, the V gene TRBV19; 8 bases are shared with TRBD1. After removal of 6 bases from V and 2 bases from J, the junction contained 3 bases not matched to a gene. Per germline, CDR1 LNHDA and CDR2 SQIVND (reference sequence). This CDR3 contains 14 residues.

The CDR3 loop is CASSQGVYSNQPQHF. The CDR3, as DNA: TGTGCCAGTAGTCAGGGGGTTTATAGCAATCAGCCCCAGCATTTT. V is TRBV19 and J is TRBJ1-5; 7 nucleotides match TRBD1. Trimming cost V 5 bases and J 0 bases; bases outside gene matches: 4. This CDR3 is built from 15 residues. Per germline, CDR1 LNHDA and CDR2 SQIVND (reference sequence).

This chain connects TRBV12-5 to TRBJ2-7; 8 bases are shared with TRBD2. The germline CDR1 and CDR2 sequences are LGHNT and FRNRAP. This CDR3 comprises 15 residues. V trimming: 6 bases; J trimming: 4 bases; junction bases outside the gene matches: 11. DNA of the CDR3: TGTGCTAGTGGAGACCCCGTGACTAGCGCTTACGAGCAGTACTTC. Protein sequence: CASGDPVTSAYEQYF.

This clone was seen once. The V and J genes are TRBV5-4 and TRBJ2-1; 9 nucleotides agree with TRBD2. Trimming took 2 bases from V and 4 from J; bases not matched to a gene: 4. Per the germline V gene, CDR1 is SGHNT and CDR2 is YYREEE (reference sequence). This CDR3 has 15 residues. The chain's CDR3 is CASSFWTSEYNEQFF. DNA of the CDR3: TGTGCCAGCAGCTTTTGGACTAGCGAATACAATGAGCAGTTCTTC. Based on the CDR3 plus reference TRBV5-4 and TRBJ2-1, the full variable domain is ETGVTQSPTHLIKTRGQQVTLRCSSQSGHNTVSWYQQALGQGPQFIFQYYREEENGRGNFPPRFSGLQFPNYSSELNVNALELDDSALYLCASSFWTSEYNEQFFGPGTRLTVL.

This clone was seen only a few times. In DNA, the CDR3 is TGTGCCAGCAGTTACCAGGGGACCGAAGAGACCCAGTACTTC. Amino acid sequence: CASSYQGTEETQYF. This rearrangement joins TRBV6-5 to TRBJ2-5; perhaps TRBD1 as D (6 bases). The V end was cut by 2 bases, the J end by 3 bases, with 10 bases between. CDR1 MNHEY and CDR2 SVGAGI come from the germline V gene. CDR3 length: 14 residues.

The V and J genes are TRBV5-1 and TRBJ2-5; D ambiguous. This CDR3 is built from 12 residues. V lost 4 bases and J 4 bases, leaving 8 bases between the germline ends. Germline V gives CDR1 SGHRS, CDR2 YFSETQ. DNA for the CDR3: TGCGCCAGCAGCCTTCCGGGAGAGACCCAGTACTTC. Protein product: CASSLPGETQYF.

CDR3 nucleotide sequence: TGTGCCAGCAGGCTACAGGGGATGAACACTGAAGCTTTCTTT. Amino acids: CASRLQGMNTEAFF. The J gene is TRBJ1-1, the V gene TRBV5-4, with 7 bases fitting TRBD1. This CDR3 contains 14 residues. In germline, CDR1 is SGHNT, CDR2 YYREEE (reference sequence). V shed 5 bases, J shed 0 bases, and the junction held 4 bases outside the gene matches. The variable domain in full, with the rest retrieved from reference TRBV5-4 and TRBJ1-1, is ETGVTQSPTHLIKTRGQQVTLRCSSQSGHNTVSWYQQALGQGPQFIFQYYREEENGRGNFPPRFSGLQFPNYSSELNVNALELDDSALYLCASRLQGMNTEAFFGQGTRLTVV.

J is TRBJ1-1 and V is TRBV6-5; the D gene is possibly TRBD1 (5 bases). CDR3 size: 12 residues. V was shortened by 5 bases and J by 6 bases, with 10 bases between the two germline ends. CDR1 is MNHEY, CDR2 SVGAGI, per germline. CDR3 sequence (DNA): TGTGCCAGCAGTCGCGGGGGGGCTGAAGCTTTCTTT. Its protein product is CASSRGGAEAFF.

The V call is TRBV3-1 (or the pseudogene TRBV3-2), the J call TRBJ2-2, with 8 positions matching TRBD1. Germline lookup yields CDR1 LGHDT and CDR2 YNNKEL (reference sequence). The V and J ends lost 0 bases and 5 bases, in that order; junction bases with no gene match: 8. The CDR3 has 17 residues. CDR3 sequence (DNA): TGTGCCAGCAGCCAAGATGTAAGAACAGGGGGTACCGGGGAGCTGTTTTTT. Protein product: CASSQDVRTGGTGELFF.

The rearrangement uses TRBV5-1 and TRBJ2-1; 12 bases are a match to TRBD2. The V segment lost 3 bases and the J segment 4 bases; nucleotides outside the gene matches: 5. The CDR3 contains 16 residues. CDR1 is SGHRS, CDR2 YFSETQ, per germline. For the CDR3, the DNA is TGCGCCAGCAGCTCCCGGACTAGCGGGGTTTACAATGAGCAGTTCTTC. Encoded protein: CASSSRTSGVYNEQFF.